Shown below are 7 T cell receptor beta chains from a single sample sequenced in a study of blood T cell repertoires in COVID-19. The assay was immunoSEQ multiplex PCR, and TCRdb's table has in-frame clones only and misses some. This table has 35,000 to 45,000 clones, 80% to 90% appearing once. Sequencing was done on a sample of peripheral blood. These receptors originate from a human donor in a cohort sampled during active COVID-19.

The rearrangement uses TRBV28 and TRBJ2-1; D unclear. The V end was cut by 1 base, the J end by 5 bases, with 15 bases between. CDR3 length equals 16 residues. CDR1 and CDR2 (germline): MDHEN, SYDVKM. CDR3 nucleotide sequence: TGTGCCAGCAGTTTATTAGACTTCCAATCGGACAATGAGCAGTTCTTC. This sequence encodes CASSLLDFQSDNEQFF. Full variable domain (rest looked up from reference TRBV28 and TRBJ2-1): DVKVTQSSRYLVKRTGEKVFLECVQDMDHENMFWYRQDPGLGLRLIYFSYDVKMKEKGDIPEGYSVSREKKERFSLILESASTNQTSMYLCASSLLDFQSDNEQFFGPGTRLTVL.

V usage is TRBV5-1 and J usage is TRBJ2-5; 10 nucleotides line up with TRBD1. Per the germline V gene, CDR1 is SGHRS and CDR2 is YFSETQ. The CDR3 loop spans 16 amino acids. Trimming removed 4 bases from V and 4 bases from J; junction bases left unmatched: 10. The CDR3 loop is CASSAKSGTGVETQYF. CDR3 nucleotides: TGCGCCAGCAGCGCCAAGTCCGGGACAGGGGTAGAGACCCAGTACTTC.

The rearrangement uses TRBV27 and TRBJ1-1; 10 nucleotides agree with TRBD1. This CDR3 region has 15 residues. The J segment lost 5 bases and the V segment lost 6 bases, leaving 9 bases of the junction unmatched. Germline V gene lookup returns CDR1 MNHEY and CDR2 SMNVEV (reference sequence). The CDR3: CASSPDRGRNTEAFF. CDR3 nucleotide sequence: TGTGCCAGCAGCCCAGACAGGGGGCGAAATACTGAAGCTTTCTTT.

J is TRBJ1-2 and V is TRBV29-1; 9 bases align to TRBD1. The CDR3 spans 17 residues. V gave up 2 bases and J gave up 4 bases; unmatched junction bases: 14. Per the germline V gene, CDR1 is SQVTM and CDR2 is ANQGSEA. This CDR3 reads CSVEIWDREREGYGYTF. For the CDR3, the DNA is TGCAGCGTTGAAATTTGGGACAGGGAAAGGGAGGGCTATGGCTACACCTTC.

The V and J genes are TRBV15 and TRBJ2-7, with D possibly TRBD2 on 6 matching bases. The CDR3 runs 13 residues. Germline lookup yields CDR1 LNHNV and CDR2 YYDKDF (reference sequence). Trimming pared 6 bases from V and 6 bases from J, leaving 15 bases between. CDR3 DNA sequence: TGTGCCACCAGTCGGGGGAGTGTCCCCGAGCAGTACTTC. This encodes CATSRGSVPEQYF. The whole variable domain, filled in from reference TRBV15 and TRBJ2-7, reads DAMVIQNPRYQVTQFGKPVTLSCSQTLNHNVMYWYQQKSSQAPKLLFHYYDKDFNNEADTPDNFQSRRPNTSFCFLDIRSPGLGDTAMYLCATSRGSVPEQYFGPGTRLTVT.

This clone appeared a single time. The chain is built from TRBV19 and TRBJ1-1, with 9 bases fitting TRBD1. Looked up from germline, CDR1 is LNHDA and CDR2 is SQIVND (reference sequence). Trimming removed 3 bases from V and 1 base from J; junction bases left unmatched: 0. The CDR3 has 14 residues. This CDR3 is CASSMGQGNTEAFF. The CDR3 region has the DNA TGTGCCAGTAGTATGGGACAGGGGAACACTGAAGCTTTCTTT.

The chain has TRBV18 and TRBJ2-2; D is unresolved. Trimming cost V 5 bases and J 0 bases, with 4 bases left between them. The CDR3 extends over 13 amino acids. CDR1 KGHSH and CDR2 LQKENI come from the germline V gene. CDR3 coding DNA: TGTGCCAGCTCAGTAACGAACACCGGGGAGCTGTTTTTT. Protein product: CASSVTNTGELFF.